The rows below give T cell receptor beta chains drawn from one sample of a study of blood T cells in healthy people across ages. MiXCR, applied by TCRdb to the 5' RACE reads, yields one record per CDR3 protein. Of about a million distinct CDR3 sequences detected, roughly two fifths appear once; the ten largest clones hold approximately 14%. The sequencing sample was made of blood. The receptors come from a man aged 18 to 29 in good health. Each CDR3 is given with its conserved first and last residue. The D gene is left open where the match is weak. Size tells how often a clone was seen (once, few, many) or the class of an expanded clone, and some rows leave it out.

CDR3 | DNA | size | length | D | J | V
CASSPFEGGYTF | TGTGCCAGCAGCCCGTTCGAGGGGGGCTACACCTTC | few | 12 | NA | TRBJ1-2 | TRBV9
CASSSLAGEFNEQFF | TGTGCCAGCAGCTCCCTAGCGGGTGAATTCAATGAGCAGTTCTTC | NA | 15 | TRBD2 | TRBJ2-1 | TRBV5-8
CASSRKGGYEQFF | TGTGCCAGCAGCCGAAAGGGGGGGTATGAGCAGTTCTTC | few | 13 | NA | TRBJ2-1 | TRBV13
CASSVVVGGQDNEQFF | TGTGCCAGCAGCGTAGTGGTGGGGGGGCAGGACAATGAGCAGTTCTTC | few | 16 | NA | TRBJ2-1 | TRBV9
CASSQSTQGGNEQFF | TGTGCCAGCAGCCAATCGACTCAGGGGGGCAATGAGCAGTTCTTC | few | 15 | NA | TRBJ2-1 | TRBV7-9
CASNDRGRAYEQYF | TGTGCCAGCAACGACAGGGGTAGGGCCTACGAGCAGTACTTC | once | 14 | NA | TRBJ2-7 | TRBV21-1
CASSYRARGEKLFF | TGTGCCAGTAGCTATCGAGCCCGCGGTGAAAAACTGTTTTTT | few | 14 | NA | TRBJ1-4 | TRBV19
CASSPRTSGGRTDTQYF | TGTGCCAGCAGTCCTCGGACTAGCGGGGGCAGGACAGATACGCAGTATTTT | few | 17 | TRBD2 | TRBJ2-3 | TRBV3-1
CSGAGNNEQFF | TGCAGCGGTGCGGGAAACAATGAGCAGTTCTTC | NA | 11 | NA | TRBJ2-1 | TRBV29-1
CASASTDTQYF | TGTGCCAGCGCTAGCACAGATACGCAGTATTTT | NA | 11 | NA | TRBJ2-3 | TRBV12-3/TRBV12-4
CSASLATSGADTQYF | TGCAGTGCTAGTTTGGCGACTAGCGGGGCAGATACGCAGTATTTT | few | 15 | TRBD2 | TRBJ2-3 | TRBV20-1
CSARRAGLNEKLFF | TGCAGTGCTAGACGGGCGGGGCTTAATGAAAAACTGTTTTTT | few | 14 | NA | TRBJ1-4 | TRBV20-1
CAISGRGETQYF | TGTGCCATCAGTGGACGTGGGGAGACCCAGTACTTC | few | 12 | NA | TRBJ2-5 | TRBV10-3
CSASAGNGANVLTF | TGCAGTGCTAGTGCAGGGAACGGGGCCAACGTCCTGACTTTC | few | 14 | NA | TRBJ2-6 | TRBV20-1
CASSPDMDSYNEQYF | TGTGCCAGCTCACCGGACATGGACTCCTACAATGAGCAGTACTTC | NA | 15 | NA | TRBJ2-7 | TRBV18
CSVGGSGYNEQFF | TGCAGCGTGGGAGGGTCTGGCTACAATGAGCAGTTCTTC | many | 13 | TRBD2 | TRBJ2-1 | TRBV29-1
CASTDGWSNQPQHF | TGTGCCAGCACCGATGGATGGAGCAATCAGCCCCAGCATTTT | few | 14 | NA | TRBJ1-5 | TRBV12-3/TRBV12-4
CSAGGQQNEKLFF | TGCAGTGCCGGAGGACAGCAGAATGAAAAACTGTTTTTT | NA | 13 | NA | TRBJ1-4 | TRBV20-1
CASRLTTVTDTQYF | TGTGCCAGCAGATTGACTACAGTCACAGATACGCAGTATTTT | NA | 14 | NA | TRBJ2-3 | TRBV2